These T cell receptor beta chains were read from a single sample in a study of T cell repertoires in cytomegalovirus infection. TCRdb redid the calling of the reads with MiXCR, one entry per CDR3 protein. This sample has around 130,000 distinct CDR3 sequences, with almost 9% found just once. Sequencing input: PBMCs. Source of these receptors: a human donor in good health (CMV status not recorded). Some clones in this sample may be carry-over from other donors' samples. The CDR3 runs from the conserved cysteine through the conserved F or W. Fields, in order: clone size, J gene, D gene, V gene, CDR3 protein, CDR3 DNA. D genes are given only for firm matches. A row's size may be missing; if present it is once, few, many or a size class.

>many|TRBJ1-1|.|TRBV19
CASSPLGTNTEAFF
TGTGCCAGTAGTCCCCTGGGAACAAACACTGAAGCTTTCTTT
>many|TRBJ1-2|.|TRBV12-3/TRBV12-4
CASRRQETYGYTF
TGTGCCAGCAGGCGTCAGGAGACCTATGGCTACACCTTC
>many|TRBJ2-1|.|TRBV24-1
CATSAKQGTYNEQFF
TGTGCCACCAGTGCCAAACAGGGCACCTACAATGAGCAGTTCTTC
>large|TRBJ1-5|.|TRBV28
CASSLLGSNQPQHF
TGTGCCAGCAGTTTATTGGGCAGCAATCAGCCCCAGCATTTT
>many|TRBJ2-7|TRBD2|TRBV7-2
CASSLGSGAPYEQYF
TGTGCCAGCAGCTTAGGTAGCGGGGCCCCCTACGAGCAGTACTTC
>.|TRBJ2-1|TRBD1|TRBV20-1
CSASRTGTNEQFF
TGCAGTGCTAGCAGGACAGGGACAAATGAGCAGTTCTTC
>many|TRBJ1-2|.|TRBV29-1
CSVDRGRYYGYTF
TGCAGCGTTGACCGGGGTCGGTACTATGGCTACACCTTC
>many|TRBJ2-4|.|TRBV20-1
CSANQGGGENIQYF
TGCAGTGCTAACCAAGGGGGGGGCGAAAACATTCAGTACTTC
>few|TRBJ2-1|TRBD2|TRBV7-2
CASSLIASGSYNEQFF
TGTGCCAGCAGCTTAATAGCTAGCGGCTCCTACAATGAGCAGTTCTTC
>.|TRBJ1-2|.|TRBV2
CASSDAGGENYGYTF
TGTGCCAGCAGTGATGCAGGCGGCGAGAACTATGGCTACACCTTC
>.|TRBJ2-7|TRBD2|TRBV30
CAWSGLAGVLSYEQYF
TGTGCCTGGAGTGGACTAGCGGGGGTGCTCTCCTACGAGCAGTACTTC
>.|TRBJ2-5|.|TRBV25-1
CASSEGLLVGSETQYF
TGTGCCAGCAGTGAAGGATTGTTAGTAGGGTCAGAGACCCAGTACTTC
>few|TRBJ2-3|.|TRBV29-1
CSVEISRTQYF
TGCAGCGTTGAAATTTCCCGGACGCAGTATTTT
>.|TRBJ2-1|TRBD1|TRBV7-9
CASSPTDRGPFNEQFF
TGTGCCAGCAGCCCGACGGACAGGGGACCCTTCAATGAGCAGTTCTTC
>few|TRBJ1-1|.|TRBV5-1
CASSSLGNTEAFF
TGCGCCAGCAGCTCCCTAGGGAACACTGAAGCTTTCTTT
>few|TRBJ2-1|TRBD1|TRBV28
CASSYGTGVYNEQFF
TGTGCCAGCAGCTACGGGACAGGGGTCTACAATGAGCAGTTCTTC
>many|TRBJ2-1|.|TRBV7-9
CASSFGVGSSYNEQFF
TGTGCCAGCAGCTTCGGGGTGGGGAGCTCCTACAATGAGCAGTTCTTC
>many|TRBJ1-5|TRBD1|TRBV28
CASSSPGTGLDWTQHF
TGTGCCAGCAGTTCTCCCGGGACAGGTTTGGATTGGACCCAGCATTTT
>many|TRBJ2-4|TRBD2|TRBV6-5
CASKRGGLAKNIQYF
TGTGCCAGCAAGCGGGGGGGACTAGCCAAAAACATTCAGTACTTC
>.|TRBJ2-1|TRBD1|TRBV6-6
CASSEGRTGRDEQFF
TGTGCCAGCAGTGAGGGACGGACAGGGCGGGATGAGCAGTTCTTC
>few|TRBJ1-2|.|TRBV5-4
CASSLVAGQGYTF
TGTGCCAGCAGCTTGGTCGCAGGTCAAGGCTACACCTTC
>.|TRBJ1-6|.|TRBV20-1
CSAEGQRNSPLHF
TGCAGTGCGGAAGGCCAGAGGAATTCACCCCTCCACTTT
>many|TRBJ1-6|.|TRBV6-5
CASSYSKMAGYNSPLHF
TGTGCCAGCAGTTACTCGAAGATGGCAGGGTATAATTCACCCCTCCACTTT
>many|TRBJ1-5|.|TRBV2
CASSEEAGSNQPQHF
TGTGCCAGCAGTGAAGAAGCGGGTAGCAATCAGCCCCAGCATTTT
>many|TRBJ2-7|.|TRBV25-1
CASSRGLTYEQYF
TGTGCCAGCAGTAGGGGACTGACCTACGAGCAGTACTTC
>.|TRBJ1-2|.|TRBV11-2
CASSGLEGSYDYGYTF
TGTGCCAGCAGCGGCTTGGAGGGGTCATACGACTATGGCTACACCTTC
>many|TRBJ1-1|.|TRBV20-1
CSAPDLSRTEAFF
TGCAGTGCCCCGGACCTCTCGAGGACTGAAGCTTTCTTT
>many|TRBJ1-1|.|TRBV7-9
CASSPAYTEAFF
TGTGCCAGCAGCCCCGCGTACACTGAAGCTTTCTTT
>many|TRBJ2-6|.|TRBV7-2
CASRPPGGPSGANVLTF
TGTGCCAGCAGACCTCCGGGGGGCCCTTCTGGGGCCAACGTCCTGACTTTC
>many|TRBJ1-3|TRBD1|TRBV28
CASSFGDSIYRSGNTIYF
TGTGCCAGCAGTTTTGGGGACAGTATTTATCGTTCTGGAAACACCATATATTTT
>few|TRBJ2-7|.|TRBV20-1
CSALTASYEQYF
TGCAGTGCCCTTACAGCATCCTACGAGCAGTACTTC
>.|TRBJ1-5|TRBD1|TRBV28
CASSSGGTVGMFNQPQHF
TGTGCCAGCAGTTCAGGAGGGACAGTGGGTATGTTCAATCAGCCCCAGCATTTT
>many|TRBJ1-2|.|TRBV5-1
CASSLSHGNYGYTF
TGCGCCAGCAGCCTCAGTCACGGAAACTATGGCTACACCTTC
>many|TRBJ2-1|.|TRBV6-2/TRBV6-3
CASASSGLSYNEQFF
TGTGCCAGCGCCTCTTCTGGACTATCCTACAATGAGCAGTTCTTC
>.|TRBJ2-7|TRBD1|TRBV14
CASSRTGGDEQYF
TGTGCCAGCAGCCGGACAGGGGGCGACGAGCAGTACTTC
>many|TRBJ2-7|.|TRBV28
CASSLTAAYEQYF
TGTGCCAGCAGTTTAACGGCAGCCTACGAGCAGTACTTC
>.|TRBJ1-1|TRBD1|TRBV20-1
CSARPGQGFTEAFF
TGCAGTGCTAGACCGGGACAGGGGTTTACTGAAGCTTTCTTT
>many|TRBJ2-1|TRBD2|TRBV7-2
CASSLLAGASGNEQFF
TGTGCCAGCAGCCTACTAGCGGGGGCCTCCGGGAACGAGCAGTTCTTC
>many|TRBJ2-7|TRBD2|TRBV4-2
CASSQSSGTTEHYEQYF
TGTGCCAGCAGCCAATCTTCCGGGACTACCGAACACTACGAGCAGTACTTC
>many|TRBJ1-3|.|TRBV5-4
CASSLDGYSGNTIYF
TGTGCCAGCAGCTTGGACGGTTACTCTGGAAACACCATATATTTT
>many|TRBJ1-1|.|TRBV12-3/TRBV12-4
CASKTDNTEAFF
TGTGCCAGCAAAACGGACAACACTGAAGCTTTCTTT
>many|TRBJ2-6|.|TRBV28
CATQQGGAPGANVLTF
TGTGCCACCCAACAAGGGGGGGCCCCGGGGGCCAACGTCCTGACTTTC
>many|TRBJ1-5|.|TRBV7-8
CASSTLPESNQPQHF
TGTGCCAGCAGCACCCTTCCAGAGAGCAATCAGCCCCAGCATTTT
>many|TRBJ2-2|.|TRBV20-1
CSARDSRGIGELFF
TGCAGTGCTAGAGACTCTCGGGGGATCGGGGAGCTGTTTTTT
>.|TRBJ2-3|TRBD1|TRBV7-4
CDSSPVTGGSDTQYF
TGTGACAGCAGCCCGGTGACAGGGGGATCGGATACGCAGTATTTT
>many|TRBJ1-1|.|TRBV7-2
CASSRPGRSGAFF
TGTGCCAGCAGCCGACCGGGTAGGAGTGGAGCTTTCTTT
>many|TRBJ1-1|.|TRBV18
CASSAQDTEAFF
TGTGCCAGCTCAGCACAGGACACTGAAGCTTTCTTT
>many|TRBJ1-2|.|TRBV19
CASTAGIGGYGYTF
TGTGCCAGTACCGCAGGGATCGGGGGCTATGGCTACACCTTC
>.|TRBJ1-4|TRBD1|TRBV28
CASRFDRGPNEKLFF
TGTGCCAGCAGATTTGACAGGGGGCCTAATGAAAAACTGTTTTTT
>.|TRBJ1-3|.|TRBV20-1
CSATQGTGNTIYF
TGCAGTGCCACCCAGGGAACTGGAAACACCATATATTTT
>few|TRBJ1-2|.|TRBV2
CASSEIAVRTPYGYTF
TGTGCCAGCAGTGAGATAGCGGTCAGGACTCCCTATGGCTACACCTTC
>many|TRBJ1-1|.|TRBV4-2
CASSQGHLGGTEAFF
TGTGCCAGCAGCCAAGGGCACCTGGGGGGCACTGAAGCTTTCTTT
>many|TRBJ2-7|TRBD2|TRBV25-1
CASSGEGSGGYEQYF
TGTGCCAGCAGCGGGGAAGGTAGCGGGGGCTACGAGCAGTACTTC
>many|TRBJ2-7|.|TRBV7-6
CASSPLAGAGNPLEQYF
TGTGCCAGCAGCCCCCTCGCCGGCGCAGGGAACCCCTTAGAGCAGTACTTC
>many|TRBJ1-4|.|TRBV28
CASSAVDSLGEKLFF
TGTGCCAGCAGTGCCGTCGACAGTCTCGGTGAAAAACTGTTTTTT